The next 13 T cell receptor beta chains were all read from a single sample in a study of cytomegalovirus exposure and HLA in healthy donors. PCR was performed using 60 Vbeta and 13 Jbeta primers. Libraries were prepared by immunoSEQ multiplex PCR; TCRdb keeps only in-frame clonotypes and omits some of them. The data hold about 180,000 clones, with roughly 80% observed a single time. The sample taken for sequencing was PBMCs. These TCRs come from a male donor in good health and CMV-seronegative.

The chain employs TRBV29-1 and TRBJ1-4; 8 bases align to TRBD1. Unmatched junction bases numbered 7, after V lost 8 bases and J lost 11 bases. The CDR3 length is 11 residues. The V gene's germline CDR1 is SQVTM and CDR2 ANQGSEA. In DNA form, the CDR3 reads TGCAGCATAGGACAGGGAACTAAACTGTTTTTT. Its translation: CSIGQGTKLFF. The entire variable domain, with the rest obtained from reference TRBV29-1 and TRBJ1-4, is as follows: SAVISQKPSRDICQRGTSLTIQCQVDSQVTMMFWYRQQPGQSLTLIATANQGSEATYESGFVIDKFPISRPNLTFSTLTVSNMSPEDSSIYLCSIGQGTKLFFGSGTQLSVL.

This clone showed up just once. This CDR3 is CAIREQGDPGETQYF. Here the CDR3 DNA reads TGTGCCATCAGGGAACAGGGGGACCCTGGCGAGACCCAGTACTTC. The V call is TRBV10-3, the J call TRBJ2-5; 8 bases line up with TRBD1. The CDR3 length is 15 residues. V was pared by 6 bases and J by 5 bases, with 11 bases of the junction left unmatched. Germline V gives CDR1 ENHRY, CDR2 SYGVKD.

V usage is TRBV4-1 and J usage is TRBJ1-1, with D unclear. The CDR3 covers 16 residues. Germline-derived CDR1 and CDR2 are MGHRA and YSYEKL. Trimming stripped 4 bases from V and 2 bases from J, with 17 bases between. This CDR3 is CASSPPFIAGNTEAFF. The CDR3 bases are TGCGCCAGCAGCCCACCATTCATCGCGGGTAACACTGAAGCTTTCTTT.

The chain carries TRBV18 and TRBJ1-1; 8 bases are shared with TRBD1. V shed 2 bases, J shed 5 bases, and the junction held 7 bases outside the gene matches. Germline V gene data show CDR1 as KGHSH and CDR2 as LQKENI. CDR3 size: 15 residues. The CDR3 sequence is CASSPTGTGVTEAFF. In DNA form, the CDR3 reads TGTGCCAGCTCACCAACCGGGACAGGTGTTACTGAAGCTTTCTTT.

For this clone: Germline is not matched at one junction end, which may reflect a read error. V is TRBV6-5 and J is TRBJ1-2; tentatively, D is TRBD1 (5 bases). Germline lookup yields CDR1 MNHEY and CDR2 SVGAGI. The CDR3 consists of 13 residues. CDR3 sequence: CASSPTLGPGYPF. In nucleotides, the CDR3 is TGTGCCAGCAGTCCCACCCTGGGGCCGGGCTACCCCTTC.

This chain uses TRBV15 with TRBJ1-1, with 9 bases identical to TRBD1. J lost 0 bases, V lost 3 bases, and 2 bases had no gene match. Per germline, CDR1 LNHNV and CDR2 YYDKDF (reference sequence). This CDR3 comprises 15 residues. The CDR3 nucleotides read TGTGCCACCAGCAGGGGGACAGGGCTGAACACTGAAGCTTTCTTT. It translates to CATSRGTGLNTEAFF.

The CDR3 coding sequence is TGCGCCAGCAGCTTGGCCATACAACAGGGATACACAGATACGCAGTATTTT. The encoded protein is CASSLAIQQGYTDTQYF. This chain links TRBV5-1 with TRBJ2-3, with a weak D call TRBD1 (6 bases). Trimming cost V 0 bases and J 2 bases, with 16 bases left between them. This CDR3 region has 17 residues. Germline assignment: CDR1 SGHRS and CDR2 YFSETQ.

The chain recombines TRBV7-8 with TRBJ2-7; 8 bases align to TRBD1. Germline values: CDR1 SGHVS, CDR2 FQNEAQ. The CDR3 sequence is 14 residues long. The V gene end was trimmed by 7 bases and the J gene end by 3 bases; junction bases not matched to a gene: 8. In nucleotides, the CDR3 is TGTGCCAGCACACCCGCCGACAGGGGCTACGAGCAGTACTTC. It is translated as CASTPADRGYEQYF.

The chain combines TRBV4-1 with TRBJ2-1; 8 bases are a match to TRBD2. The junction had 19 bases not matched to a gene; V was cut back by 9 bases and J by 3 bases. CDR3 length: 18 residues. Germline CDR1 reads MGHRA; CDR2 reads YSYEKL. The CDR3 bases are TGCGCCAGGGACGATCATTCAGCCGGGACTAGGCTCTACAATGAGCAGTTCTTC. Its protein product is CARDDHSAGTRLYNEQFF.

The chain uses TRBV2 and TRBJ2-4; 9 nucleotides match TRBD1. The CDR3 sequence is 15 residues long. V lost 1 base, J lost 9 bases, and 7 bases stayed unmatched. Germline CDR1 and CDR2: SNHLY and FYNNEI. The CDR3 here is CASSEETGGFIIQYF. The CDR3, as DNA: TGTGCCAGCAGTGAAGAGACAGGGGGATTTATCATTCAGTACTTC.

The chain carries TRBV19 and TRBJ1-5; TRBD1 might be the D (5 bases). Germline V gene sequence: CDR1 LNHDA, CDR2 SQIVND (reference sequence). CDR3 length equals 13 residues. V gave up 5 bases and J gave up 7 bases, with 12 bases separating them. The CDR3 here is CASSQGGRQPQHF. The CDR3 bases are TGTGCCAGTAGTCAGGGTGGAAGGCAGCCCCAGCATTTT. The entire variable domain, with the rest obtained from reference TRBV19 and TRBJ1-5, is as follows: DGGITQSPKYLFRKEGQNVTLSCEQNLNHDAMYWYRQDPGQGLRLIYYSQIVNDFQKGDIAEGYSVSREKKESFPLTVTSAQKNPTAFYLCASSQGGRQPQHFGDGTRLSIL.

The chain uses TRBV28 and TRBJ2-5; D is perhaps TRBD2 (6 bases). Trimming stripped 5 bases from V and 0 bases from J, with 25 bases between. The germline V gene has CDR1 MDHEN and CDR2 SYDVKM. This CDR3 is 19 amino acids long. CDR3 nucleotide sequence: TGTGCCAGCAGTCTGCCGACGGGACTTCTCCATCTCGACCAAGAGACCCAGTACTTC. Its translation is CASSLPTGLLHLDQETQYF.

The chain links TRBV14 to TRBJ2-5; possible D gene TRBD2, 6 bases. Trimming cost V 4 bases and J 1 base, with 16 bases left between them. Germline CDR1 SGHDN, CDR2 FVKESK. This CDR3 has 16 residues. This CDR3 is CASSPFISGLQETQYF. For the CDR3, the DNA is TGTGCCAGCAGCCCCTTCATTAGCGGACTCCAAGAGACCCAGTACTTC.